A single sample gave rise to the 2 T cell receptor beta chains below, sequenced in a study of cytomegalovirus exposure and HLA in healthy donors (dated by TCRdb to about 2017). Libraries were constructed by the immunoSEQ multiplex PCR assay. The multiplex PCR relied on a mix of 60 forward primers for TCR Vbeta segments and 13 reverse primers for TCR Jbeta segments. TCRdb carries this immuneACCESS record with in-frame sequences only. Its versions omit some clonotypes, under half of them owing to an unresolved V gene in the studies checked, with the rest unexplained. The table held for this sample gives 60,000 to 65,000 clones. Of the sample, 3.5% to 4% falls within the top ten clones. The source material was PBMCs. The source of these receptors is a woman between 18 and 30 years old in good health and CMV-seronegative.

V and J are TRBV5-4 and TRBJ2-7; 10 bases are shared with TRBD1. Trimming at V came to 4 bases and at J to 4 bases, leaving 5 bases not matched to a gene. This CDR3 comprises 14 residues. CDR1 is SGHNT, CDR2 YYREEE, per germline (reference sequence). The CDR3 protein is CASSGDRGGYEQYF. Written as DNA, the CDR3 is TGTGCCAGCAGCGGGGACAGGGGAGGGTACGAGCAGTACTTC.

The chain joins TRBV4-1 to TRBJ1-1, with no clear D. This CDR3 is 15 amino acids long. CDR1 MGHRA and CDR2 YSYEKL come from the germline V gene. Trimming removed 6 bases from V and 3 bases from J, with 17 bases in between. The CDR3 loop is CASRLSPTADTEAFF. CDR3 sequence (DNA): TGCGCCAGCAGATTATCCCCGACGGCGGACACTGAAGCTTTCTTT.